Listed below are T cell receptor beta chains from one sample, sequenced in a study of T cell responses to AZD1222 COVID-19 vaccine. TCRdb's copy holds only in-frame clones and misses some; the assay was immunoSEQ multiplex PCR. The data show approximately 200,000 clones, roughly 93% seen once. The material was peripheral blood, obtained on day 0 of AZD1222 vaccination. The receptors were sampled from an adult in good health. Both conserved end residues are part of each CDR3. The D gene is left open where the match is weak. Rows give clone size only sometimes, using once, few, many, or a class for an expanded clone.

-,TRBV7-2,-,TRBJ1-3,CASSLALMGSSGNTIYF,TGTGCCAGCAGCTTAGCATTAATGGGGAGCTCTGGAAACACCATATATTTT
once,TRBV5-1,-,TRBJ2-7,CASSLALPGGTGTRSEQYF,TGCGCCAGCAGCTTGGCCCTGCCAGGGGGAACCGGGACTAGATCCGAGCAGTACTTC
-,TRBV28,TRBD2,TRBJ2-5,CASTPGLGDQETQYF,TGTGCCAGCACCCCGGGACTAGGGGACCAAGAGACCCAGTACTTC
few,TRBV7-6,TRBD1,TRBJ1-2,CASSFDRAGYTF,TGTGCCAGCAGCTTTGACAGGGCGGGCTACACCTTC
-,TRBV5-5,-,TRBJ2-5,CASSSYQGETQYF,TGTGCCAGCAGCTCTTACCAAGGGGAGACCCAGTACTTC
-,TRBV24-1,-,TRBJ2-2,CATSELTTGELFF,TGTGCCACCAGTGAACTTACCACCGGGGAGCTGTTTTTT
once,TRBV9,TRBD2,TRBJ2-4,CASSPSGTSGRWAKNIQYF,TGTGCCAGCAGCCCTTCCGGGACTAGCGGGAGGTGGGCCAAAAACATTCAGTACTTC
-,TRBV5-1,-,TRBJ2-1,CASSLGMASYNEQFF,TGCGCCAGCAGCCTTGGTATGGCCTCCTACAATGAGCAGTTCTTC
-,TRBV7-2,TRBD1,TRBJ1-2,CASSLGQVRGYTF,TGTGCCAGCAGCCTCGGACAGGTCCGCGGCTACACCTTC
-,TRBV5-1,-,TRBJ2-5,CASSQTPPGQYF,TGCGCCAGCAGCCAGACACCACCGGGCCAGTACTTC
-,TRBV15,-,TRBJ1-1,CATSTTRDIWMNTEAFF,TGTGCCACCAGCACCACTAGGGATATCTGGATGAACACTGAAGCTTTCTTT
-,TRBV15,TRBD2,TRBJ2-1,CATSARLAVYNEQFF,TGTGCCACCAGCGCGCGACTAGCGGTTTACAATGAGCAGTTCTTC
-,TRBV10-3,TRBD1,TRBJ2-7,CAIRTGDVTYEQYF,TGTGCCATCAGAACAGGGGACGTTACCTACGAGCAGTACTTC
-,TRBV9,-,TRBJ2-2,CASEYTGELFF,TGTGCCAGCGAGTACACCGGGGAGCTGTTTTTT
-,TRBV25-1,-,TRBJ1-3,CASSGGLFSGNTIYF,TGTGCCAGCAGTGGGGGCCTCTTCTCTGGAAACACCATATATTTT
-,TRBV4-3,-,TRBJ2-3,CASTASQGATDTQYF,TGCGCCAGCACCGCGTCCCAGGGAGCCACAGATACGCAGTATTTT
-,TRBV19,TRBD1,TRBJ2-2,CASSSWDRLSTGELFF,TGTGCCAGTAGTAGTTGGGACAGGCTTTCCACCGGGGAGCTGTTTTTT
-,TRBV2,TRBD1,TRBJ2-1,CASKSADRGRYNEQFF,TGTGCCAGCAAATCCGCTGACAGGGGAAGATACAATGAGCAGTTCTTC
-,TRBV3-1/TRBV3-2,TRBD1,TRBJ1-1,CASSHGQGAAAFF,TGTGCCAGCAGCCACGGACAGGGGGCGGCAGCTTTCTTT
once,TRBV24-1,TRBD1,TRBJ1-4,CATSGTGGNEKLFF,TGTGCCACCAGTGGTACAGGGGGGAATGAAAAACTGTTTTTT
-,TRBV7-3,-,TRBJ1-3,CASSAGLGNTIYF,TGTGCCAGCAGCGCCGGCCTCGGAAACACCATATATTTT
once,TRBV9,-,TRBJ1-2,CASSVGALGFNYGYTF,TGTGCCAGCAGCGTAGGGGCCCTTGGGTTCAACTATGGCTACACCTTC
-,TRBV7-9,-,TRBJ2-7,CASSKGGSVNAYEQYF,TGTGCCAGCAGCAAAGGGGGATCTGTAAACGCCTACGAGCAGTACTTC
once,TRBV5-6,-,TRBJ2-3,CASSWRGPRSSTDTQYF,TGTGCCAGCAGCTGGAGAGGACCCAGATCAAGCACAGATACGCAGTATTTT
-,TRBV6-2/TRBV6-3,-,TRBJ2-5,CASSYLAASGDVQETQYF,TGTGCCAGCAGTTACCTCGCGGCCAGCGGCGATGTCCAAGAGACCCAGTACTTC
-,TRBV7-8,-,TRBJ1-5,CASSLGAGQPQHF,TGTGCCAGCAGCTTAGGTGCGGGTCAGCCCCAGCATTTT
few,TRBV28,-,TRBJ2-6,CASSSYREARSGANVLTF,TGTGCCAGCAGTTCCTACAGGGAGGCTCGTTCTGGGGCCAACGTCCTGACTTTC
-,TRBV10-3,-,TRBJ1-4,CAINDSPNEKLFF,TGTGCCATCAACGACAGCCCTAATGAAAAACTGTTTTTT
-,TRBV10-2,-,TRBJ2-6,CASRRTDLRANVLTF,TGCGCCAGCAGGAGGACCGATCTCCGGGCCAACGTCCTGACTTTC
-,TRBV29-1,-,TRBJ2-7,CSVEDNTAYEQYF,TGCAGCGTTGAAGATAACACAGCCTACGAGCAGTACTTC
-,TRBV30,-,TRBJ2-7,CAWSWTSYEQYF,TGTGCCTGGAGCTGGACCAGTTACGAGCAGTACTTC
-,TRBV10-3,-,TRBJ2-7,CASHGPSREQYF,TGTGCCAGCCACGGACCCAGCAGAGAGCAGTACTTC
-,TRBV6-4,TRBD2,TRBJ2-1,CASSLLAGVHNEQFF,TGTGCCAGCAGCCTACTAGCGGGAGTCCACAATGAGCAGTTCTTC
-,TRBV28,-,TRBJ1-1,CASSSRPNTEAFF,TGTGCCAGCAGTTCCCGGCCTAACACTGAAGCTTTCTTT
-,TRBV15,-,TRBJ1-5,CATSRDMGLQPQHF,TGTGCCACCAGCAGAGATATGGGGCTTCAGCCCCAGCATTTT
-,TRBV4-2,TRBD2,TRBJ2-7,CASSQDFWTSGTSYEQYF,TGTGCCAGCAGCCAAGATTTCTGGACTAGCGGAACCTCCTACGAGCAGTACTTC
-,TRBV2,-,TRBJ1-2,CASSETGLVNYGYTF,TGTGCCAGCAGTGAAACTGGGCTTGTTAACTATGGCTACACCTTC
-,TRBV10-1,TRBD2,TRBJ2-2,CASSGWTSGHGYTGELFF,TGCGCCAGCAGTGGCTGGACTAGCGGGCACGGGTACACCGGGGAGCTGTTTTTT
once,TRBV11-2,TRBD2,TRBJ2-7,CASSLGGGEGYEQYF,TGTGCCAGCAGCTTAGGCGGGGGGGAAGGGTACGAGCAGTACTTC
-,TRBV5-1,TRBD2,TRBJ2-5,CASSLLPSGRYETQYF,TGCGCCAGCAGCTTGCTCCCAAGCGGGAGGTACGAGACCCAGTACTTC
once,TRBV2,-,TRBJ2-5,CASNSDKETQYF,TGTGCCAGCAACTCAGATAAAGAGACCCAGTACTTC
many,TRBV19,TRBD2,TRBJ2-7,CASSRPGTSGIYEQYF,TGTGCCAGTAGTAGACCCGGGACTAGCGGGATTTACGAGCAGTACTTC
-,TRBV28,TRBD2,TRBJ2-5,CASSLGLAGAETQYF,TGTGCCAGCAGCCTCGGACTAGCGGGAGCAGAGACCCAGTACTTC
once,TRBV30,-,TRBJ1-1,CAWTHQNTEAFF,TGTGCCTGGACTCACCAGAACACTGAAGCTTTCTTT
-,TRBV24-1,-,TRBJ2-1,CATSDLRGFLYNEQFF,TGTGCCACCAGTGATTTAAGAGGATTTCTCTACAATGAGCAGTTCTTC
-,TRBV13,-,TRBJ2-7,CASSSSYRRGNYEQYF,TGTGCCAGCAGTTCCTCTTATCGGCGGGGCAACTACGAGCAGTACTTC
once,TRBV2,-,TRBJ2-7,CASTRVPQGGYEQYF,TGTGCCAGCACCCGGGTGCCGCAGGGCGGCTACGAGCAGTACTTC
-,TRBV28,TRBD2,TRBJ2-3,CASSGAGTSNTDTQYF,TGTGCCAGCAGTGGCGCCGGGACTAGCAACACAGATACGCAGTATTTT
-,TRBV11-2,-,TRBJ2-1,CASSLEGGLGEQFF,TGTGCCAGCAGCCTCGAGGGGGGGCTAGGTGAGCAGTTCTTC
-,TRBV5-1,TRBD1,TRBJ1-1,CASSSTGTGGWNTEAFF,TGCGCCAGCAGCTCTACCGGGACAGGGGGCTGGAACACTGAAGCTTTCTTT